The 10 T cell receptor beta chains reported below all come from one sample, sequenced in a study of blood T cell repertoires in COVID-19. Method: immunoSEQ multiplex PCR; TCRdb's copy keeps in-frame clones and lacks some. The repertoire holds approximately 400,000 clones, with under 85% as singletons. Sequenced sample: PBMCs or T cells enriched from blood (not recorded which). The receptors here all came from a woman between 45 and 60 years old who had recovered from COVID-19.

This clone turned up a few times. Other DNA sequences within the sample encode an identical CDR3. This chain joins TRBV9 and TRBJ1-1; D uncertain. Germline V gene data show CDR1 as SGDLS and CDR2 as YYNGEE. The CDR3 loop spans 13 amino acids. Between the trimmed V and J ends, which lost 2 bases and 1 base, there was a span of 6 bases. The CDR3 reads CASSVSPNTEAFF. In nucleotides, the CDR3 is TGTGCCAGCAGCGTGAGTCCGAACACTGAAGCTTTCTTT.

The chain has TRBV6-5 and TRBJ1-2, with 7 bases lining up with TRBD1. The germline CDR1 and CDR2 sequences are MNHEY and SVGAGI. The CDR3 sequence is 14 residues long. V gave up 5 bases and J gave up 4 bases; unmatched junction bases: 7. The CDR3 is CASSQGQFIYGYTF. The CDR3, as DNA: TGTGCCAGCAGTCAGGGACAGTTTATCTATGGCTACACCTTC.

As regards this clone: Different DNA sequences within this sample yield the same CDR3. The V gene is TRBV6-2 or TRBV6-3, the J gene TRBJ2-1; 8 bases agree with TRBD2. The germline gives CDR1 MNHEY, CDR2 SVGEGT. The J segment lost 2 bases and the V segment lost 3 bases, leaving 3 bases of the junction unmatched. The CDR3 is 15 residues long. The DNA for the CDR3 is TGTGCCAGCAGTTATTCCGGGGGGGCCTACAATGAGCAGTTCTTC. Translation gives CASSYSGGAYNEQFF.

Regarding this clone: A read error may account for a junction end that differs from germline. This CDR3 reads CASSTSGSSEEFF. For the CDR3, the DNA is TGTGCCAGTTCTACTAGCGGGAGCTCTGAGGAGTTCTTC. This chain connects TRBV19 to TRBJ2-1, with 11 bases matching TRBD2. The CDR3 sequence is 13 residues long. Germline values: CDR1 LNHDA, CDR2 SQIVND (reference sequence).

The rearrangement uses TRBV19 and TRBJ1-5; D uncertain. V was cut by 3 bases and J by 7 bases, with 19 bases left in between. The CDR3 runs to 16 residues. CDR1 is LNHDA, CDR2 SQIVND, per germline (reference sequence). The CDR3 reads CASSIRTGERWQPQHF. In DNA, the CDR3 is TGTGCCAGTAGTATTAGGACCGGGGAGCGTTGGCAGCCCCAGCATTTT.

The chain employs TRBV3-1 (or the pseudogene TRBV3-2) and TRBJ1-3; TRBD1 is a possible D gene (6 bases). CDR3 length equals 13 residues. V dropped 4 bases and J dropped 2 bases, with 6 bases sitting between them. CDR1 is LGHDT and CDR2 is YNNKEL in the germline V gene (reference sequence). CDR3 region: CASSPGAGNTIYF. In DNA form, the CDR3 reads TGTGCCAGCAGCCCAGGGGCTGGAAACACCATATATTTT.

The genes are TRBV3-1 (or the pseudogene TRBV3-2) and TRBJ2-6, with TRBD1 matching over 8 bases. CDR1 and CDR2 from the germline V gene are LGHDT and YNNKEL (reference sequence). The junction had 5 bases not matched to a gene; V was cut back by 1 base and J by 0 bases. The CDR3 covers 18 residues. The CDR3 spells CASSQVTGGNSGANVLTF. CDR3 bases: TGTGCCAGCAGCCAAGTAACAGGGGGGAACTCTGGGGCCAACGTCCTGACTTTC.

J is TRBJ1-1 and V is TRBV20-1; D call uncertain. The germline gives CDR1 DFQATT, CDR2 SNEGSKA (reference sequence). V gave up 4 bases and J gave up 4 bases, with 7 bases separating them. This CDR3 contains 11 residues. This chain's CDR3 is CSATVVTEAFF. The CDR3, as DNA: TGCAGTGCTACGGTGGTCACTGAAGCTTTCTTT.

For the CDR3, the DNA is TGTGCCAGCAGCATCATACCTGAGGGCTCACCCCTCCACTTT. As protein: CASSIIPEGSPLHF. The chain couples TRBV7-2 to TRBJ1-6; D unresolved. In germline, CDR1 is SGHTA, CDR2 FQGNSA. CDR3 length: 14 amino acids. V lost 5 bases and J 10 bases, leaving 15 bases between the germline ends.

CDR3 loop: CSDGTVNTEAFF. In DNA, the CDR3 is TGCAGCGATGGGACAGTTAACACTGAAGCTTTCTTT. The V gene is TRBV29-1, the J gene TRBJ1-1; 7 nucleotides agree with TRBD1. This CDR3 has 12 amino acids. With 7 bases clipped from V and 2 bases from J, the junction kept 4 bases outside the gene matches. Looked up from germline, CDR1 is SQVTM and CDR2 is ANQGSEA.